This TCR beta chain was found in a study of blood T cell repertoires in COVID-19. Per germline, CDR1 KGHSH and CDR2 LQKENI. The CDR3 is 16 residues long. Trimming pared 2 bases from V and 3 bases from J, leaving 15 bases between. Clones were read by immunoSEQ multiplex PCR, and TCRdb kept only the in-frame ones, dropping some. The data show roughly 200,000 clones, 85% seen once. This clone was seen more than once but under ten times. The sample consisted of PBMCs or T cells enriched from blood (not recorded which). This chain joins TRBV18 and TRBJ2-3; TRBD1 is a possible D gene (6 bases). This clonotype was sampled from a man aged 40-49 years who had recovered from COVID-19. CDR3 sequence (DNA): TGTGCCAGCTCACCATCGCAGGGGATGGGTACAGATACGCAGTATTTT. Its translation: CASSPSQGMGTDTQYF.